The clone carrying this T cell receptor beta chain was found many times. The data are from a study of T cells in Graves' hyperthyroidism and ophthalmopathy. TCR beta CDR3 regions were amplified from RNA transcripts. HTBI primers were the set used in a first-round RT-PCR of the TCR CDR3. TCRdb redid the calling of the multiplex PCR reads with MiXCR, one entry per CDR3 protein. The sample has 37,000 or so distinct CDR3 sequences; 40% to 60% are singletons. Out of 10 ml of fresh peripheral blood came the PBMCs. V was trimmed by 2 bases and J by 0 bases, leaving 9 bases between them. CDR3 length: 15 amino acids. The V gene's germline CDR1 is SGHNT and CDR2 YYREEE (reference sequence).

This TCR derives from a man in his forties or fifties with Graves' ophthalmopathy. The V call is TRBV5-4, the J call TRBJ2-1; possible D gene TRBD2, 6 bases. The sequenced sample was blood. CDR3 DNA sequence: TGTGCCAGCAGCTTTGCGGGGCTCTCCTACAATGAGCAGTTCTTC. Residues: CASSFAGLSYNEQFF.